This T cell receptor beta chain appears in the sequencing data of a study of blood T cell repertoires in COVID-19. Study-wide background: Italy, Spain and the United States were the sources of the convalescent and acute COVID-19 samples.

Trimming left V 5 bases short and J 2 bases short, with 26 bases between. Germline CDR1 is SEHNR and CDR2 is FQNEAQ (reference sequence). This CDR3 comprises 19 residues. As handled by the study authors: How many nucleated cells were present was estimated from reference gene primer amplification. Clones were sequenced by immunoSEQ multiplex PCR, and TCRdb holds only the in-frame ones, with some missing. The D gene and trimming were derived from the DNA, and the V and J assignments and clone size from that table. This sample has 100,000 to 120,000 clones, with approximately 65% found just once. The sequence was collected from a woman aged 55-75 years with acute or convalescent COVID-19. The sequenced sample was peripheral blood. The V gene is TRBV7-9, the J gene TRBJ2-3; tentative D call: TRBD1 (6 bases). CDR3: CASSLGAGALNNPTDTQYF. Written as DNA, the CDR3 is TGTGCCAGCAGCCTGGGGGCCGGGGCCCTCAACAATCCCACAGATACGCAGTATTTT.